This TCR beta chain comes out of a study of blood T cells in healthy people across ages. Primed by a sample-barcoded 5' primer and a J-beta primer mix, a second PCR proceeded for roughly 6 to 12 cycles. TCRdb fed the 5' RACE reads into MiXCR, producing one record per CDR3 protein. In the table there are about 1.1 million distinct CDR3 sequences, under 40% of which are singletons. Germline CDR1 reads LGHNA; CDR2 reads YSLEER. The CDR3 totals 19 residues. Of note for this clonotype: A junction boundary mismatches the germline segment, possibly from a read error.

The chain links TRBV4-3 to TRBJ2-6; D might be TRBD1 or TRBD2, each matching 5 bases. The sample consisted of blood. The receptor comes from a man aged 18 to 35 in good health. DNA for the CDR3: TGCGCCAGCAGCCAAGTCTTAGCTAGCCCCCCTCCTGGGGCCAGCGTCCTGACTTTC. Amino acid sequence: CASSQVLASPPPGASVLTF.